This paragraph reports one T cell receptor (beta chain). Antigen: not known. Germline CDR1 DFQATT, CDR2 SNEGSKA (reference sequence). Trimming removed 6 bases at V and 11 bases at J, with 10 bases between. The CDR3 is 9 amino acids. This entry belongs to a study of identical twins. A universal primer site arose from template switching, and cDNA bore unique molecular identifiers. MiXCR, run by TCRdb on the 5' RACE reads, gives a single entry per CDR3 protein. The table lists hundreds of thousands of distinct CDR3 sequences, roughly 20% of them singletons. Study-wide results and caveats: Models underpredicted monozygotic twin sharing of out-of-frame TCR alpha.

No donor was unhealthy or non-Caucasian. This same sample was also part of a study on T cells expressing NK-cell markers. According to that study: Seven donors tested HCMV-seropositive and one tested seronegative among the eight sequenced.

The specimen was PBMCs. The TCR originated in a woman between 18 and 29 years old in good health. The chain couples TRBV20-1 to TRBJ1-1; the D is unclear. The CDR3 bases are TGCAGTGCCGGGCGGAGCGCTTTCTTT. It translates to CSAGRSAFF.